These 26 T cell receptor beta chains originate from one sample sequenced in a study of identical twins. TCRdb independently ran MiXCR on the 5' RACE reads; one entry per CDR3 protein. In the table there are 1.5 million to 2 million distinct CDR3 sequences, under 35% of which are singletons. Sequencing input: cord blood. The receptor source for this set is a newborn girl in good health.

The table lists this clonotype with a few counts. The chain is built from TRBV20-1 and TRBJ1-2; TRBD1 aligns across 11 bases. This CDR3 contains 14 residues. Germline V lookup: CDR1 DFQATT, CDR2 SNEGSKA (reference sequence). The V segment lost 6 bases and the J segment 0 bases; nucleotides outside the gene matches: 3. CDR3 coding DNA: TGCAGTGCAGGACAGGGGGCTGCTAACTATGGCTACACCTTC. Protein sequence: CSAGQGAANYGYTF.

The CDR3: CASRGVKDSPYEQYF. The CDR3 DNA is TGTGCCAGCAGAGGAGTCAAGGACAGCCCCTACGAGCAGTACTTC. V is TRBV5-6 and J is TRBJ2-7; maybe TRBD1 (6 bases). CDR3 length: 15 amino acids. The V end lost 5 bases, the J end lost 2 bases, and 17 bases lay between the germline ends. In germline, CDR1 is SGHDT, CDR2 YYEEEE.

The chain recombines TRBV30 with TRBJ2-1; TRBD2 aligns across 14 bases. CDR3 length: 15 amino acids. V lost 5 bases and J lost 8; bases outside the gene matches: 8. Germline V gives CDR1 GTSNPN, CDR2 SVGIG (reference sequence). CDR3 loop: CAWGLGLAGGYEQFF. The CDR3 nucleotides read TGTGCCTGGGGTCTCGGACTAGCGGGGGGTTATGAGCAGTTCTTC.

Remarks on this clonotype: The conserved phenylalanine or tryptophan normally closing the CDR3 is absent here, so this likely arose from a read error. This rearrangement joins TRBV20-1 to TRBJ1-2; TRBD1 might be the D (5 bases). CDR1 DFQATT and CDR2 SNEGSKA come from the germline V gene (reference sequence). CDR3 length equals 11 residues. Deletions cut 2 bases from V and 5 bases from J, with 6 bases between. This chain's CDR3 is CSARQGYGYTV. The CDR3 DNA follows: TGCAGTGCTAGACAGGGATATGGCTACACCGTC.

This clonotype was seen a few times. The rearrangement joins TRBV5-1 to TRBJ2-3; D is possibly TRBD1 or TRBD2 (5 bases each). The V and J ends lost 4 bases and 4 bases respectively, with 13 bases between them. From germline, CDR1 is SGHRS and CDR2 YFSETQ. The length of the CDR3 is 14 residues. In nucleotides, the CDR3 is TGCGCCAGCAGCGCCAGGGACCTCCCAGATACGCAGTATTTT. It translates to CASSARDLPDTQYF.

This clonotype came up many times. V and J are TRBV10-2 and TRBJ2-7, with 9 bases fitting TRBD1. This CDR3 contains 13 residues. The V gene's germline CDR1 is WSHSY and CDR2 SAAADI. V shed 10 bases, J shed 4 bases, and the junction held 8 bases outside the gene matches. In DNA form, the CDR3 reads TGCGCCAATAGGGACAGGGCCATTTACGAGCAGTACTTC. This gives the protein CANRDRAIYEQYF.

The chain links TRBV7-9 to TRBJ1-1, with D unclear. Trimming pared 5 bases from V and 1 base from J, leaving 11 bases between. Germline loops: CDR1 SEHNR, CDR2 FQNEAQ (reference sequence). The CDR3 consists of 14 residues. CDR3 loop: CASSLPSRNTEAFF. CDR3 DNA sequence: TGTGCCAGCAGCCTACCCAGCCGGAACACTGAAGCTTTCTTT.

This clonotype has only a few counts. This sequence joins TRBV6-1 and TRBJ2-7; tentatively, D is TRBD1 (6 bases). Germline assignment: CDR1 MNHNS and CDR2 SASEGT. There are 16 residues in the CDR3. Between the trimmed V and J ends, which lost 2 bases and 0 bases, there was a span of 14 bases. CDR3 nucleotides: TGTGCCAGCAGTGAATTGGGGACACTTAGCTCCTACGAGCAGTACTTC. Its protein product is CASSELGTLSSYEQYF.

This clonotype was counted between two and nine times. The genes are TRBV5-1 and TRBJ1-6; tentatively, D is TRBD1 (5 bases). Germline-derived CDR1 and CDR2 are SGHRS and YFSETQ. This CDR3 spans 15 amino acids. Trimming removed 4 bases at V and 0 bases at J, with 8 bases between. The CDR3 nucleotides read TGCGCCAGCAGCAAGGGGTCCTCCTATAATTCACCCCTCCACTTT. Amino acid sequence: CASSKGSSYNSPLHF. Looking up the rest from reference TRBV5-1 and TRBJ1-6 gives the full variable domain: KAGVTQTPRYLIKTRGQQVTLSCSPISGHRSVSWYQQTPGQGLQFLFEYFSETQRNKGNFPGRFSGRQFSNSRSEMNVSTLELGDSALYLCASSKGSSYNSPLHFGNGTRLTVT.

This clonotype was counted a few times. The DNA of the CDR3 is TGTGCCAGCAGTCCGACCTTCGTGGTTGGGGCCTATGGCTACACCTTC. This codes for CASSPTFVVGAYGYTF. The rearrangement uses TRBV6-5 and TRBJ1-2, with a weak D call TRBD1 (5 bases). V was shortened by 5 bases and J by 4 bases, with 20 bases between the two germline ends. The CDR3 has 16 amino acids. Germline loops: CDR1 MNHEY, CDR2 SVGAGI.

In its sample, this clonotype was seen a few times. CDR3 nucleotides: TGTGCCAGCAGTTACTCCTTCGGACTAGCGGGCGTATCCTACGAGCAGTACTTC. Amino acid sequence: CASSYSFGLAGVSYEQYF. The chain carries TRBV6-2 or TRBV6-3 and TRBJ2-7; 11 nucleotides align to TRBD2. The CDR3 totals 18 residues. Germline CDR1 is MNHEY and CDR2 is SVGEGT. V shed 0 bases and J 1 base; nucleotides not matched to a gene: 8.

In its sample, this clonotype was seen once. The chain joins TRBV20-1 to TRBJ2-1; 9 bases are shared with TRBD2. The J call may be mistaken, given a closer DNA end match to TRBJ2-7. This CDR3 is built from 13 residues. Germline V CDR1 and CDR2: DFQATT, SNEGSKA (reference sequence). The CDR3 here is CSTSSGTYNEQYF. CDR3 DNA: TGCAGTACTTCTAGCGGGACTTACAATGAGCAGTACTTC.

This clonotype was observed many times. The V and J genes are TRBV7-2 and TRBJ1-2; TRBD1 matches at 7 bases. CDR3 size: 14 residues. V lost 0 bases, J lost 7 bases, and 5 bases stayed unmatched. The germline CDR1 and CDR2 sequences are SGHTA and FQGNSA. The CDR3 is CASSLAGGPGGYTF. CDR3 nucleotides: TGTGCCAGCAGCTTAGCAGGGGGCCCAGGTGGCTACACCTTC.

With regard to this clonotype: One end of the junction fails to match germline, which may point to a read error. The chain uses TRBV4-2 and TRBJ1-4, with 7 bases matching TRBD1. Germline V gene data show CDR1 as LGHNA and CDR2 as YNFKEQ. The CDR3 consists of 18 residues. The CDR3: CASSPSAGGLSTKEKLFF. CDR3 bases: TGTGCCAGCAGCCCTTCGGCAGGGGGGCTTTCAACTAAGGAAAAACTGTTTTTT.

V gene TRBV29-1 combines with J gene TRBJ2-5; D possibly corresponds to TRBD2 (5 bases). Germline CDR1 and CDR2: SQVTM and ANQGSEA. This CDR3 is built from 15 residues. The ends were cut back, 4 bases at V and 1 base at J, with 16 bases in the middle. CDR3 DNA: TGCAGCGTTGGAGGGCGTCTCCCACCCCAAGAGACCCAGTACTTC. It specifies CSVGGRLPPQETQYF.

This clonotype was seen a handful of times. This rearrangement joins TRBV7-2 to TRBJ2-1; tentatively, D is TRBD2 (5 bases). CDR3 length equals 15 residues. V lost 0 bases and J lost 6, with 12 bases in between. CDR1 and CDR2 from the germline V gene are SGHTA and FQGNSA. In nucleotides, the CDR3 is TGTGCCAGCAGCTTAGCAGGAGTGACTATCAATGAGCAGTTCTTC. It yields the protein CASSLAGVTINEQFF.

This clonotype has just a few counts. The rearrangement joins TRBV28 to TRBJ2-7; unclear D gene. Germline CDR1 reads MDHEN; CDR2 reads SYDVKM. The CDR3 consists of 16 residues. Trimming removed 3 bases at V and 0 bases at J, with 15 bases between. The CDR3 DNA is TGTGCCAGCAGTTTCGATTTATCCCGGTCCTCCTACGAGCAGTACTTC. Its translation is CASSFDLSRSSYEQYF.

This clonotype showed up just a few times. The rearrangement uses TRBV20-1 and TRBJ1-6, with D perhaps TRBD1 (5 bases). V was trimmed by 2 bases and J by 7 bases, leaving 15 bases between them. Germline CDR1 is DFQATT and CDR2 is SNEGSKA (reference sequence). The CDR3 has 15 residues. The CDR3 reads CSARRRASRNSPLHF. CDR3 DNA sequence: TGCAGTGCTAGACGCAGGGCCTCACGGAATTCACCCCTCCACTTT.

The genes are TRBV12-3 or TRBV12-4 and TRBJ2-1; 15 nucleotides align to TRBD2. CDR3 length: 19 amino acids. V gave up 2 bases and J gave up 8 bases; unmatched junction bases: 13. The CDR3 DNA is TGTGCCAGCAGTTTATGGTCCCGGACTAGCGGGGGGGCCAAGGATGAGCAGTTCTTC. As protein: CASSLWSRTSGGAKDEQFF.

V is TRBV27 and J is TRBJ2-7, with D possibly matching TRBD2 (6 bases). Trimming stripped 8 bases from V and 1 base from J, with 18 bases between. This CDR3 is 15 amino acids long. Per the germline V gene, CDR1 is MNHEY and CDR2 is SMNVEV (reference sequence). The CDR3 sequence is CASVLKRGGSYEQYF. For the CDR3, the DNA is TGTGCCAGCGTTTTGAAAAGGGGAGGATCCTACGAGCAGTACTTC.

The chain employs TRBV18 and TRBJ1-4; unclear D gene. CDR1 KGHSH and CDR2 LQKENI come from the germline V gene. The V end lost 4 bases, the J end lost 4 bases, and 10 bases lay between the germline ends. The CDR3 has 14 amino acids. CDR3 nucleotides: TGTGCCAGCTCACTCAACGACGGTAATGAAAAACTGTTTTTT. Its protein is CASSLNDGNEKLFF.

This rearrangement joins TRBV24-1 to TRBJ1-2, with D possibly TRBD1 on 5 matching bases. The CDR3 is 15 amino acids. V shed 2 bases and J shed 4 bases, with 13 bases lying between them. Germline CDR1 is KGHDR and CDR2 is SFDVKD. CDR3 in DNA: TGTGCCACCAGTGATTCTACCGGGACGGCCTATGGCTACACCTTC. Its protein product is CATSDSTGTAYGYTF.

This rearrangement joins TRBV28 to TRBJ1-6, with no clear D. CDR1 MDHEN and CDR2 SYDVKM come from the germline V gene. CDR3 size: 14 residues. Trimming pared 6 bases from V and 2 bases from J, leaving 8 bases between. CDR3 residues: CASRPSPYNSPLHF. Written as DNA, the CDR3 is TGTGCCAGCAGACCTAGTCCCTATAATTCACCCCTCCACTTT.

The chain links TRBV20-1 to TRBJ2-1; D is possibly TRBD2 (6 bases). Germline values: CDR1 DFQATT, CDR2 SNEGSKA (reference sequence). V gave up 4 bases and J gave up 5 bases, with 15 bases separating them. The CDR3 totals 14 residues. The CDR3 sequence is CSAISGPGNNEQFF. The CDR3 region has the DNA TGCAGTGCTATTAGCGGTCCTGGTAACAATGAGCAGTTCTTC.

This clonotype was seen repeatedly, ten times or more. V and J are TRBV27 and TRBJ2-7; possibly TRBD2 for D (6 bases). The germline CDR1 and CDR2 sequences are MNHEY and SMNVEV (reference sequence). CDR3 length: 15 amino acids. The V end lost 3 bases, the J end lost 3 bases, and 15 bases lay between the germline ends. As DNA, the CDR3 is TGTGCCAGCAGTTTGTCGGGACTCGCTTTCTACGAGCAGTACTTC. Amino acid sequence: CASSLSGLAFYEQYF.

V and J are TRBV5-1 and TRBJ1-1; D not certain. The germline gives CDR1 SGHRS, CDR2 YFSETQ. The CDR3 sequence is 14 residues long. V shed 3 bases and J shed 0 bases, with 9 bases lying between them. The CDR3 DNA sequence: TGCGCCAGCAGCTCCGGGAATATGAACACTGAAGCTTTCTTT. This sequence encodes CASSSGNMNTEAFF.